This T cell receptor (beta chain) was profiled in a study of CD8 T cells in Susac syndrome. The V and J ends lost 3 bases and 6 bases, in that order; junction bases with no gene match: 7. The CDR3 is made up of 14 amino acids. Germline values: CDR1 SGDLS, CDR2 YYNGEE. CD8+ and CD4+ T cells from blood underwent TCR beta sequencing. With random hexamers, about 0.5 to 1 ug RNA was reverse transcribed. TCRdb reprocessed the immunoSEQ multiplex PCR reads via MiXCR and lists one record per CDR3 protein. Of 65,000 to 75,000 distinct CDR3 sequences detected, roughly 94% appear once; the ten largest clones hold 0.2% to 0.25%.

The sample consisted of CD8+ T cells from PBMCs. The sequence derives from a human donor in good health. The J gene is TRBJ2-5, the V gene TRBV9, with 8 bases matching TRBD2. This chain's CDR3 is CASSGPGGEKTQYF. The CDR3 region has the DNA TGTGCCAGCAGCGGTCCCGGGGGGGAGAAGACCCAGTACTTC.